This passage covers 4 T cell receptor beta chains from one sample sequenced in a study of neoadjuvant nivolumab and ipilimumab in lung cancer. The table came from immunoSEQ multiplex PCR; TCRdb's copy has only in-frame clones and leaves some out. The table shows 25,000 to 30,000 clones, with 65% to 85% occurring only once. The sequencing here drew on tumor tissue, taken after neoadjuvant nivolumab, alone or with ipilimumab, at or shortly before surgery. All receptors come from an adult with non-small cell lung cancer.

The genes are TRBV5-5 and TRBJ2-2; 7 nucleotides match TRBD1. V dropped 4 bases and J dropped 6; count of bases not matched to a gene: 6. The germline V gene encodes CDR1 SGHKS and CDR2 YYEKEE (reference sequence). The CDR3 sequence is 14 residues long. CDR3 region: CASSPGTESGELFF. The CDR3, as DNA: TGTGCCAGCAGCCCAGGGACAGAGTCCGGGGAGCTGTTTTTT.

The J gene is TRBJ2-3, the V gene TRBV4-1; D gene uncertain. Germline V gene data show CDR1 as MGHRA and CDR2 as YSYEKL. The CDR3 has 14 amino acids. V was cut by 0 bases and J by 2 bases, with 6 bases left in between. CDR3 sequence: CASSQDTFTDTQYF. The CDR3 DNA sequence: TGCGCCAGCAGCCAAGATACGTTCACAGATACGCAGTATTTT.

V usage is TRBV15 and J usage is TRBJ2-3; 7 nucleotides align to TRBD2. With V trimmed by 4 bases and J by 8 bases, 6 bases remained unmatched. The germline V gene encodes CDR1 LNHNV and CDR2 YYDKDF (reference sequence). This CDR3 is built from 13 residues. The CDR3 DNA reads TGTGCCACCAGCACTCGGACTAGAGCTACGCAGTATTTT. Its translation is CATSTRTRATQYF.

The chain is built from TRBV7-2 and TRBJ2-3, with a possible D match to TRBD2 (6 bases). Germline-derived CDR1 and CDR2 are SGHTA and FQGNSA. This CDR3 region has 15 residues. V shed 6 bases and J shed 6 bases, with 19 bases lying between them. CDR3 loop: CASRIGTYLGDTQYF. The DNA of the CDR3 is TGTGCCAGCAGGATCGGGACTTACCTCGGGGATACGCAGTATTTT. Together with reference TRBV7-2 and TRBJ2-3, the CDR3 gives the full variable domain: GAGVSQSPSNKVTEKGKDVELRCDPISGHTALYWYRQSLGQGLEFLIYFQGNSAPDKSGLPSDRFSAERTGGSVSTLTIQRTQQEDSAVYLCASRIGTYLGDTQYFGPGTRLTVL.